These 2 T cell receptor beta chains were sequenced from one sample in a study of cytomegalovirus exposure and HLA in healthy donors (TCRdb year 2017). Receptor amplification or capture employed the immunoSEQ multiplex PCR assay. A mixture of 60 forward primers for TCR Vbeta segments and 13 reverse primers for TCR Jbeta segments was used in the multiplex PCR. The table was pulled from immuneACCESS by TCRdb, which kept in-frame rearrangements only. Such tables lose some clones; where checked, under half of the loss comes from unresolved V genes, and the rest has no known cause. Across this sample there are about 110,000 clones, with more than 70% seen only once. The ten largest clonotypes hold around 7.4% of the sample. The sequenced material came from PBMCs. These receptors originate from a man aged 30 to 39 in good health and CMV-seronegative.

This sequence joins TRBV5-1 and TRBJ1-1; tentative D call: TRBD1 (6 bases). From germline, CDR1 is SGHRS and CDR2 YFSETQ. V was cut by 4 bases and J by 5 bases, with 18 bases left in between. This CDR3 has 15 amino acids. CDR3 loop: CASSLGGGEGTEAFF. The CDR3 coding sequence is TGCGCCAGCAGCCTGGGAGGGGGAGAAGGGACTGAAGCTTTCTTT.

As DNA, the CDR3 is TGTGCCAGCAGCCAAGTCCCACAGGGCAACACTGAAGCTTTCTTT. It is translated as CASSQVPQGNTEAFF. This rearrangement joins TRBV4-2 to TRBJ1-1; perhaps TRBD1 as D (6 bases). V was shortened by 1 base and J by 2 bases, with 11 bases between the two germline ends. CDR1 and CDR2 (germline): LGHNA, YNFKEQ. This CDR3 contains 15 residues.